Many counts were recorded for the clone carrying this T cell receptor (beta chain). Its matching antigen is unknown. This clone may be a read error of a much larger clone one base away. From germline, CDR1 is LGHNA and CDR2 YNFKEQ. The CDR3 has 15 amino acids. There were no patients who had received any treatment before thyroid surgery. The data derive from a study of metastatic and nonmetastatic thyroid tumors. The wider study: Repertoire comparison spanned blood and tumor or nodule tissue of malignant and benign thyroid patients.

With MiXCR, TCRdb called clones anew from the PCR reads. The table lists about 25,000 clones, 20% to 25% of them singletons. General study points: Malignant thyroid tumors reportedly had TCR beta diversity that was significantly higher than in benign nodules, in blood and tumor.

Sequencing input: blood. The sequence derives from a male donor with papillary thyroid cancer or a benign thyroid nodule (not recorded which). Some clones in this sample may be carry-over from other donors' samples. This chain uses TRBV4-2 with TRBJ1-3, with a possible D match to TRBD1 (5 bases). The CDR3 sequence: CASSHPGTAGNTTYF. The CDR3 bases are TGTGCCAGCAGCCACCCCGGGACGGCTGGAAACACCACATATTTT.